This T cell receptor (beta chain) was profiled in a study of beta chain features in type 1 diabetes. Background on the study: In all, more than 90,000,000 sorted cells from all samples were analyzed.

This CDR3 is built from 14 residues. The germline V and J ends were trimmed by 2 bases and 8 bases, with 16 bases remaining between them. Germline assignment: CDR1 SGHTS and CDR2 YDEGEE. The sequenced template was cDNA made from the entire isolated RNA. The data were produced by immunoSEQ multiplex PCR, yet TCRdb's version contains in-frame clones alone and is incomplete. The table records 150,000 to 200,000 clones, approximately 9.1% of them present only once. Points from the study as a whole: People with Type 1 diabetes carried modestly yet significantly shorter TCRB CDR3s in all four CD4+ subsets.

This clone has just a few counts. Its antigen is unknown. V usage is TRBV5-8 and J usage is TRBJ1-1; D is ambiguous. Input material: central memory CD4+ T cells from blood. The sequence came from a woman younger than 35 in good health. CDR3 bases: TGTGCCAGCAGCTTTGGCAGCCAGGCGTCAGAAGCTTTCTTT. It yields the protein CASSFGSQASEAFF.